A single sample is the source of the 5 T cell receptor beta chains below, sequenced in a study of beta chain features in type 1 diabetes. The sequenced template was cDNA made from the entire isolated RNA. Here immunoSEQ multiplex PCR was the method, and the copy in TCRdb shows in-frame clones only, minus some. This sample has 130,000 to 150,000 clones, with 40% to 60% found just once. The sample consisted of Tregs from blood. The source is a man aged 18 to 35 in good health.

The table lists this clone with a count of one. The sample has other DNA sequences that encode this CDR3 too. This chain connects TRBV28 to TRBJ2-7, with TRBD1 matching 8 bases. J gave up 1 base and V 6 bases, and 5 bases lay outside the gene matches. Germline assignment: CDR1 MDHEN and CDR2 SYDVKM. The CDR3 consists of 14 residues. The CDR3 loop reads CASSLTGGSYEQYF. As DNA, the CDR3 is TGTGCCAGCAGCCTAACAGGGGGGTCCTACGAGCAGTACTTC.

J is TRBJ1-1 and V is TRBV27; possibly TRBD1 for D (5 bases). This CDR3 has 13 residues. The V and J ends lost 4 bases and 9 bases respectively, with 15 bases between them. The germline gives CDR1 MNHEY, CDR2 SMNVEV (reference sequence). The CDR3 protein is CASSYRQGGKAFF. In nucleotides, the CDR3 is TGTGCCAGCAGTTATCGGCAGGGAGGAAAAGCTTTCTTT.

This clone is a singleton in its sample. CDR3 DNA sequence: TGTGCCAGCAGTGATACTCGGCGGGGGCTCTACAATGAGCAGTTCTTC. This codes for CASSDTRRGLYNEQFF. The chain uses TRBV6-4 and TRBJ2-1; TRBD2 might be the D (7 bases). Germline V gene lookup returns CDR1 MRHNA and CDR2 SNTAGT. With 3 bases removed from V and 3 bases from J, the gap between germline ends came to 15 bases. The CDR3 runs to 16 residues.

Comments on this clone: One end of the junction fails to match germline, which may point to a read error. The rearrangement uses TRBV2 and TRBJ2-7, with unresolved D. The germline CDR1 and CDR2 sequences are SNHLY and FYNNEI. The CDR3 sequence is 13 residues long. The chain's CDR3 is CASSEGPGFLQAF. For the CDR3, the DNA is TGTGCCAGCAGTGAGGGCCCCGGATTCCTCCAGGCATTC. The full variable domain, rest sourced from reference TRBV2 and TRBJ2-7, is EPEVTQTPSHQVTQMGQEVILRCVPISNHLYFYWYRQILGQKVEFLVSFYNNEISEKSEIFDDQFSVERPDGSNFTLKIRSTKLEDSAMYFCASSEGPGFLQAFGPGTRLTVT.

This sequence joins TRBV7-8 and TRBJ2-1, with D perhaps matching TRBD2 (6 bases). Trimming removed 0 bases from V and 4 bases from J, with 10 bases in between. CDR1 is SGHVS and CDR2 is FQNEAQ in the germline V gene. There are 15 residues in the CDR3. The CDR3 protein is CASSLAPGVYNEQFF. CDR3 bases: TGTGCCAGCAGCTTAGCTCCGGGGGTATACAATGAGCAGTTCTTC.